These 6 T cell receptor beta chains were all obtained from the same sample, sequenced in a study of blood T cell repertoires in COVID-19. The repertoire was sequenced with immunoSEQ multiplex PCR; TCRdb's copy has only in-frame clones and lacks some. The top ten clones hold 10% to 11% of a sample with 150,000 to 200,000 clones, roughly nine tenths of them seen once. The sample taken for sequencing was peripheral blood. These receptors were obtained from an older woman with COVID-19, enrolled during active disease.

V is TRBV7-2 and J is TRBJ2-7; D not resolved. Germline loops: CDR1 SGHTA, CDR2 FQGNSA. The CDR3 sequence is 11 residues long. V lost 6 bases and J lost 7, with 10 bases in between. The CDR3 DNA sequence: TGTGCCAGCAGTTCCGGTGGTGAGCAGTACTTC. Encoded protein: CASSSGGEQYF.

V usage is TRBV5-1 and J usage is TRBJ1-3, with TRBD1 matching over 7 bases. With V trimmed by 2 bases and J by 0 bases, 5 bases remained unmatched. Germline CDR1 reads SGHRS; CDR2 reads YFSETQ. CDR3 size: 16 residues. The DNA of the CDR3 is TGCGCCAGCAGCTTAGTCGACAGGGACTCTGGAAACACCATATATTTT. Its protein is CASSLVDRDSGNTIYF.

The count of this clone is one. The V gene is TRBV10-3, the J gene TRBJ2-5, with D unresolved. Looked up from germline, CDR1 is ENHRY and CDR2 is SYGVKD. The CDR3 has 14 residues. Trimming stripped 0 bases from V and 5 bases from J, with 10 bases between. The CDR3 sequence is CAISESSPPETQYF. DNA for the CDR3: TGTGCCATCAGTGAGTCGTCCCCTCCGGAGACCCAGTACTTC.

The chain links TRBV29-1 to TRBJ1-5; weak D call: TRBD1 (5 bases). CDR3 length: 13 residues. Germline CDR1 and CDR2: SQVTM and ANQGSEA. V shed 3 bases and J shed 3 bases, with 9 bases lying between them. CDR3 sequence: CSVEGGYNQPQHF. CDR3 nucleotides: TGCAGCGTTGAGGGGGGGTACAATCAGCCCCAGCATTTT. The full variable domain, completed using reference TRBV29-1 and TRBJ1-5, is SAVISQKPSRDICQRGTSLTIQCQVDSQVTMMFWYRQQPGQSLTLIATANQGSEATYESGFVIDKFPISRPNLTFSTLTVSNMSPEDSSIYLCSVEGGYNQPQHFGDGTRLSIL.

This clone was recorded a few times. The chain uses TRBV5-1 and TRBJ2-7, with TRBD1 matching over 7 bases. After removal of 6 bases from V and 1 base from J, the junction contained 1 base not matched to a gene. There are 12 residues in the CDR3. Germline values: CDR1 SGHRS, CDR2 YFSETQ. Written as DNA, the CDR3 is TGCGCCAGCAAGGGACAGTCCTACGAGCAGTACTTC. This translates into CASKGQSYEQYF.

The table lists this clone with a count of one. This CDR3 is CASSPSGETQYF. The CDR3 coding sequence is TGTGCCAGCAGTCCCTCGGGGGAGACCCAGTACTTC. The chain carries TRBV27 and TRBJ2-5; possible D gene TRBD2, 5 bases. In germline, CDR1 is MNHEY, CDR2 SMNVEV (reference sequence). V was shortened by 5 bases and J by 5 bases, with 9 bases between the two germline ends. This CDR3 has 12 residues.